This T cell receptor (beta chain) was observed in a study of cytotoxic CD8 clonotypes in ibrutinib-treated CLL. On the study more broadly: Under twelve relapsed/refractory, approximately 15 treatment-naive; approximately 18 IGHV unmutated. Response samples were taken after a median roughly 12 months of treatment, range 6 to 36.

Only in-frame clones appear in the TCRdb table, and some are missing; sequencing was by immunoSEQ multiplex PCR. The table lists 49,000 or so clones, roughly 57% of them singletons. This CDR3 is 15 amino acids long. The V gene's germline CDR1 is LNHNV and CDR2 YYDKDF (reference sequence). J gave up 8 bases and V 1 base, and 7 bases lay outside the gene matches. This material consisted of PBMCs, taken after 12 months of ibrutinib treatment. The V gene is TRBV15, the J gene TRBJ2-3, with 9 bases identical to TRBD1. The origin of this receptor is a human donor with chronic lymphocytic leukemia. CDR3 amino acids: CATSRGGTGIGTQYF. In nucleotides, the CDR3 is TGTGCCACCAGCAGAGGTGGGACAGGGATTGGTACGCAGTATTTT.